This TCR beta chain was captured by sequencing in a study of blood T cell repertoires in COVID-19. Turning to the study itself: T cells, B-cell-depleted T cells, or PBMCs supplied cDNA or gDNA.

Trimming cost V 4 bases and J 4 bases, with 11 bases left between them. The length of the CDR3 is 14 residues. CDR1 and CDR2 (germline): SGDLS, YYNGEE. Only a few counts were recorded for this clone. In the original workflow: Quantification of nucleated cells was approximated via reference gene primer amplification. Profiling relied on immunoSEQ multiplex PCR, and the TCRdb table lists in-frame clones only, not all of them. V and J calls plus clone size are reproduced from that table; the DNA served to infer D and trimming. The data hold about 100,000 clones, with around 84% observed a single time. This TCR was sampled from a human donor in a cohort sampled during active COVID-19. The sequenced sample was peripheral blood. The chain recombines TRBV9 with TRBJ1-4; a weak D match, TRBD1 (5 bases). DNA for the CDR3: TGTGCCAGCAGCCTGGGGCAGCTTAATGAAAAACTGTTTTTT. Protein sequence: CASSLGQLNEKLFF.